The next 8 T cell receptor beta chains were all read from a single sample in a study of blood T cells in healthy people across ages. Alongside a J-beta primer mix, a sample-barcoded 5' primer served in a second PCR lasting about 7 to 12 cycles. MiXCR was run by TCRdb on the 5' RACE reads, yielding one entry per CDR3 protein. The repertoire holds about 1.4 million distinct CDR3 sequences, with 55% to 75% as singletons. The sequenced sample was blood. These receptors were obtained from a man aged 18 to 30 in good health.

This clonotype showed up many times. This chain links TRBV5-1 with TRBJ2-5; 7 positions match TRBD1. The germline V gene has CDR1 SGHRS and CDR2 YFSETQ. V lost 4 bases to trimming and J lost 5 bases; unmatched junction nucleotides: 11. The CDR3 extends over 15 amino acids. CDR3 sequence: CASSVLQGSQETQYF. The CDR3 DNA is TGCGCCAGCAGCGTATTACAGGGGTCTCAGGAGACCCAGTACTTC.

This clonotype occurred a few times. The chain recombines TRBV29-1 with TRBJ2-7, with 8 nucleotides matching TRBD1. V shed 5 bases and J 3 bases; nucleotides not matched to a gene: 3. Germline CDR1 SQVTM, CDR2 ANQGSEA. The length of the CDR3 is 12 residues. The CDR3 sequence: CSVKDRDYEQYF. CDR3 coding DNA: TGCAGCGTTAAGGACAGGGACTACGAGCAGTACTTC.

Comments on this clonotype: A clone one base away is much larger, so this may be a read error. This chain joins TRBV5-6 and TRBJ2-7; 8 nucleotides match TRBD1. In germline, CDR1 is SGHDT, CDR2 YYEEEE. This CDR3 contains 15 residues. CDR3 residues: CAGSSLDRGHYEQYF. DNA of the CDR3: TGTGCCGGCAGCTCCTTAGACAGGGGCCACTACGAGCAGTACTTC.

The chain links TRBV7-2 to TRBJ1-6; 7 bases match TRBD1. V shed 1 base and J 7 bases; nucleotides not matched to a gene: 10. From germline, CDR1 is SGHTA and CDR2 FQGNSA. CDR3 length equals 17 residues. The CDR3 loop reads CASSLGPDRALNSPLHF. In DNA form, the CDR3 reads TGTGCCAGCAGCTTAGGACCCGACAGGGCCCTAAATTCACCCCTCCACTTT.

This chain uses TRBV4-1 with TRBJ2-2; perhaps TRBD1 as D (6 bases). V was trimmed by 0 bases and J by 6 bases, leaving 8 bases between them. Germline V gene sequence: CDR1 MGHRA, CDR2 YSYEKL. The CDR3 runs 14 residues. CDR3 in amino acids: CASSQDPGAGELFF. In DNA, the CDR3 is TGCGCCAGCAGCCAAGATCCAGGGGCCGGGGAGCTGTTTTTT.

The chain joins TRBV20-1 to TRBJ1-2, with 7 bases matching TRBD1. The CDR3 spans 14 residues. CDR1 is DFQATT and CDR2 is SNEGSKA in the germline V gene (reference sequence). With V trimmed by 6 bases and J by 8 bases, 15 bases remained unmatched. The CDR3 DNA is TGCAGTGCCAAAAAAAGGGCAGGGGGAGTCGGCTACACCTTC. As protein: CSAKKRAGGVGYTF.

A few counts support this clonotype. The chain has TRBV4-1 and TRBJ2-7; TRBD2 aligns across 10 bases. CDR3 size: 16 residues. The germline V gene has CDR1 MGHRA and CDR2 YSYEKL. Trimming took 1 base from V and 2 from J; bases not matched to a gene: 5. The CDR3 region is CASSQGQGLAAYEQYF. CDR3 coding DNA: TGCGCCAGCAGCCAAGGCCAAGGACTAGCGGCCTACGAGCAGTACTTC.

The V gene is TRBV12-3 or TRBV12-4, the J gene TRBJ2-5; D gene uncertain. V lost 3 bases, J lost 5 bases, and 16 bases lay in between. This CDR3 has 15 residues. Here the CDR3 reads CASSLIQPLLETQYF. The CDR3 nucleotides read TGTGCCAGCAGTTTGATACAGCCGTTATTGGAGACCCAGTACTTC.